This is a list of T cell receptor beta chains from one sample in a study of response to subunit inactivated influenza vaccine. TCRdb passed the RT-PCR reads through MiXCR, listing each CDR3 protein once. The sample records 530,000 or so distinct CDR3 sequences, approximately 12% being singletons. Sequenced material: PBMCs from blood, taken on the day of vaccination. These TCRs come from a man aged 45-60 years who received an inactivated influenza vaccine. Each CDR3 is given with its conserved first and last residue. Size tells how often a clone was seen (once, few, many) or the class of an expanded clone, and some rows leave it out.

j_gene	v_gene	len	abundance	CDR3aa
TRBJ1-4	TRBV11-2	15	many	CASSLDQGAHEKLFF
TRBJ1-4	TRBV6-1	12	many	CASRDPGEKLFF
TRBJ1-3	TRBV11-2	15	NA	CASSLTGTSGNTIYF
TRBJ2-3	TRBV12-3/TRBV12-4	16	NA	CASSFRGPGSTDTQYF
TRBJ2-3	TRBV28	11	NA	CASTDQDTQYF
TRBJ2-3	TRBV20-1	15	few	CSARLTGAGKDTQYF
TRBJ2-2	TRBV29-1	14	many	CSVERGSDTGELFF
TRBJ2-1	TRBV20-1	14	few	CSAVRGGAQNEQFF
TRBJ2-7	TRBV20-1	17	NA	CCARDTWVGGRTYEQYF
TRBJ1-1	TRBV3-1	14	NA	CASSQGWRDTEAFF
TRBJ2-7	TRBV7-2	15	NA	CASSLAAGGLDEQYF
TRBJ2-3	TRBV11-1	21	NA	CASSLWLGQGIKRSSTDTQYF
TRBJ2-1	TRBV4-1	14	NA	CASSRVGGRDEQFF
TRBJ1-2	TRBV9	14	NA	CASSATPGTTDLTF
TRBJ2-7	TRBV2	13	few	CASRAATTYEQYF
TRBJ2-4	TRBV7-2	16	few	CASSFAGATPKNIQYF
TRBJ2-3	TRBV3-1	14	many	CASATEAGTDTQYF
TRBJ1-4	TRBV20-1	13	few	CSAQRTENEKLFF
TRBJ2-2	TRBV29-1	13	few	CSVEGTFPGELFF
TRBJ1-2	TRBV6-1	14	few	CASSPHRKESGYTF
TRBJ2-2	TRBV28	14	NA	CASSWALDTGELFF
TRBJ2-5	TRBV20-1	16	few	CSARLATSRAQETQYF
TRBJ1-2	TRBV7-8	12	NA	CASSQNFYGYTF
TRBJ1-1	TRBV30	12	NA	CAGGRMNTEAFF
TRBJ2-5	TRBV10-3	13	few	CATQLAGGETQYF
TRBJ2-5	TRBV6-5	16	NA	CASSYKAGQGGLTQYF
TRBJ2-3	TRBV7-2	16	few	CASSWGGLPLGDTQYF
TRBJ2-7	TRBV29-1	11	NA	CSVVLSYEQYF
TRBJ1-2	TRBV29-1	13	many	CSVEDRQGLGYTF
TRBJ1-3	TRBV12-3/TRBV12-4	15	many	CASSLEGAGGNTIYF
TRBJ1-1	TRBV5-1	15	NA	CASSLGLDRSSEAFF
TRBJ1-3	TRBV29-1	13	many	CSVLSGTGNTIYF
TRBJ1-1	TRBV28	12	NA	CASGPGITEAFF
TRBJ1-2	TRBV20-1	12	NA	CSASHGRDGYTF
TRBJ2-3	TRBV24-1	15	NA	CATSEVAASTDTQYF
TRBJ2-1	TRBV7-8	15	NA	CASSLAGTLMSEQFF
TRBJ2-1	TRBV7-8	12	NA	CASVGRGGEQFF
TRBJ2-7	TRBV14	15	NA	CASSQGPGGSYEQYF
TRBJ2-7	TRBV29-1	14	few	CSAGFGQGAYEQYF
TRBJ2-1	TRBV7-8	16	NA	CASSLNRGNFVHEQFF
TRBJ2-5	TRBV20-1	13	NA	CSAPRMGEETQYF
TRBJ2-3	TRBV7-2	16	few	CASSQGWSTAPDTQYF
TRBJ2-5	TRBV5-1	16	NA	CASKPSQGGPWETQYF
TRBJ2-1	TRBV28	17	many	CASRPLAGGGAYNEQFF
TRBJ2-1	TRBV10-1	14	NA	CASSESWLAGEQFF
TRBJ2-7	TRBV5-1	14	many	CASVEGPASYEQYF
TRBJ2-7	TRBV5-1	15	NA	CASSTDGTGADEQYF
TRBJ2-3	TRBV2	17	NA	CAFCWSQSHRALDTQYF
TRBJ2-2	TRBV28	13	many	CASRPGYTGELFF
TRBJ2-5	TRBV25-1	9	few	CAKTETQYF